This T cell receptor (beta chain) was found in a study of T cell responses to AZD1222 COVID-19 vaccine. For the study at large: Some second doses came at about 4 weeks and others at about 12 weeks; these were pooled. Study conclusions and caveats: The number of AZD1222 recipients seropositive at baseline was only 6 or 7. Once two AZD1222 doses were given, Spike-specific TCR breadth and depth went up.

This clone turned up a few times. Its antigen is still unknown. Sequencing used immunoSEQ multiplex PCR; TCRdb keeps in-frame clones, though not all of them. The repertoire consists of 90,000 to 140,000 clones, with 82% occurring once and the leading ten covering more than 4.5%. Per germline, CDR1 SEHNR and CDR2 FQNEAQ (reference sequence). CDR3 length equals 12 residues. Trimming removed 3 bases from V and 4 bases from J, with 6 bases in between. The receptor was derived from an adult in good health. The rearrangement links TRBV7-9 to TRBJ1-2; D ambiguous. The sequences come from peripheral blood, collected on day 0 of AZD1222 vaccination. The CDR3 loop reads CASSLESYGYTF. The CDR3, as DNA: TGTGCCAGCAGCTTGGAGAGCTATGGCTACACCTTC.